This TCR beta chain was found in a study of long-term antiretroviral therapy in people with HIV. Runs used v3.0 of the immunoSEQ assay and were done at survey level. Sequencing aimed to cover roughly 40,000-50,000 T-cell genomes per sample. This table comes from immunoSEQ multiplex PCR, and its TCRdb copy is limited to in-frame clones, with some not included. The data contain tens of thousands of clones, about 86% of them seen just once; the ten biggest clones take up 4% to 5%. The receptor was derived from a man in his 60s with HIV. Sequenced material: unsorted PBMCs, taken 1.3 years after starting antiretroviral therapy.

CDR3 sequence reads: CASSLSPGSYEQYF. DNA of the CDR3: TGTGCCAGCAGTTTATCGCCGGGTTCCTACGAGCAGTACTTC. This sequence joins TRBV27 and TRBJ2-7; D gene uncertain. The V end was cut by 0 bases, the J end by 1 base, with 7 bases between. The CDR3 length is 14 residues. Germline values: CDR1 MNHEY, CDR2 SMNVEV (reference sequence).